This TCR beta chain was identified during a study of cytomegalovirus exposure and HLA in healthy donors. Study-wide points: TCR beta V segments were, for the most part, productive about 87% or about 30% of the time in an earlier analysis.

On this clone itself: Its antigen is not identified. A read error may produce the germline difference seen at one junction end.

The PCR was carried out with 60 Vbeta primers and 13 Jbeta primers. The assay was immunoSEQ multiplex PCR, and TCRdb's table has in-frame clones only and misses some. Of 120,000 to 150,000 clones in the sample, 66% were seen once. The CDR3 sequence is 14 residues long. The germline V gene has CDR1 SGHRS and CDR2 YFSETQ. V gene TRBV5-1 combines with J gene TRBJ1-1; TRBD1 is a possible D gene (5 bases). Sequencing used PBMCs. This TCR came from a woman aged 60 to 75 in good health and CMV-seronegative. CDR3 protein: CVSSWRGEGAEAFF. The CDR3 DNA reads TGCGTCAGCAGCTGGCGGGGGGAGGGAGCTGAAGCTTTCTTT.